This passage covers 27 T cell receptor beta chains from one sample sequenced in a study of long-term antiretroviral therapy in people with HIV. Sequencing relied on immunoSEQ assay v3.0, run at survey level. Here immunoSEQ multiplex PCR was the method, and the copy in TCRdb shows in-frame clones only, minus some. This sample has 15,000 to 20,000 clones; roughly 91% occur once, and the top ten carry 9.5% to 10%. Sequencing was performed on unsorted PBMCs, taken 3 years after starting antiretroviral therapy. The receptors derive from a man aged 50 to 59 with HIV.

J is TRBJ1-5 and V is TRBV10-2; D gene uncertain. This CDR3 comprises 17 residues. The germline V gene encodes CDR1 WSHSY and CDR2 SAAADI. The V end was cut by 1 base, the J end by 3 bases, with 16 bases between. The CDR3 DNA sequence: TGCGCCAGCAGTGAGTATGGAGGATGGTACCACAATCAGCCCCAGCATTTT. This translates into CASSEYGGWYHNQPQHF.

This clone was seen only a few times. The rearrangement links TRBV19 to TRBJ1-1, with no clear D. The CDR3 has 12 amino acids. The V end was cut by 1 base, the J end by 7 bases, with 7 bases between. From germline, CDR1 is LNHDA and CDR2 SQIVND (reference sequence). The CDR3 loop is CASSIGGLEAFF. The CDR3 DNA follows: TGTGCCAGTAGTATAGGCGGACTTGAAGCTTTCTTT. Full variable domain (remainder filled in from reference TRBV19 and TRBJ1-1): DGGITQSPKYLFRKEGQNVTLSCEQNLNHDAMYWYRQDPGQGLRLIYYSQIVNDFQKGDIAEGYSVSREKKESFPLTVTSAQKNPTAFYLCASSIGGLEAFFGQGTRLTVV.

DNA of the CDR3: TGTGCCAGCAGCAAGATCCCGGGACAGGGGTACGAGCAGTACTTC. Translation gives CASSKIPGQGYEQYF. The V gene is TRBV27, the J gene TRBJ2-7, with 10 bases fitting TRBD1. The V gene's germline CDR1 is MNHEY and CDR2 SMNVEV (reference sequence). There are 15 residues in the CDR3. V shed 6 bases, J shed 4 bases, and the junction held 9 bases outside the gene matches.

The rearrangement joins TRBV11-2 to TRBJ2-2; 8 bases fit TRBD2. Unmatched junction bases numbered 6, after V lost 0 bases and J lost 0 bases. Germline values: CDR1 SGHAT, CDR2 FQNNGV. This CDR3 is 18 amino acids long. The CDR3 reads CASSLDLRLATNTGELFF. Written as DNA, the CDR3 is TGTGCCAGCAGCTTAGATCTTCGACTAGCGACGAACACCGGGGAGCTGTTTTTT.

The J gene is TRBJ2-7, the V gene TRBV29-1; D perhaps matches TRBD1 (6 bases). Per the germline V gene, CDR1 is SQVTM and CDR2 is ANQGSEA. This CDR3 is built from 11 residues. Trimming took off 3 bases at V and 3 bases at J, with 6 bases between the two ends. CDR3 region: CSVEDSYEQYF. The CDR3 bases are TGCAGCGTTGAGGACAGCTACGAGCAGTACTTC.

V usage is TRBV5-4 and J usage is TRBJ2-2, with TRBD2 matching 8 bases. V was clipped by 0 bases and J by 4 bases; unmatched bases: 5. The CDR3 loop spans 16 amino acids. Per germline, CDR1 SGHNT and CDR2 YYREEE (reference sequence). The CDR3 loop reads CASSLGGLAGTGELFF. Here the CDR3 DNA reads TGTGCCAGCAGCTTGGGAGGCCTAGCGGGCACCGGGGAGCTGTTTTTT.

This clone is medium-sized in the sample. This chain joins TRBV21-1 and TRBJ2-2; no DNA check was done on the table's D call, TRBD1. TRBV21-1 counts as a pseudogene. CDR3 length equals 14 residues. CDR3 nucleotide sequence: TGTGCCAGCAGCCCGCAGGGGCAAACCGGGGAGCTGTTTTTT. It translates to CASSPQGQTGELFF.

This chain uses TRBV5-5 with TRBJ1-2, with no clear D. Germline V gene sequence: CDR1 SGHKS, CDR2 YYEKEE (reference sequence). The CDR3 spans 14 residues. V was trimmed by 2 bases and J by 2 bases, leaving 10 bases between them. CDR3 in amino acids: CASSFSGGNYGYTF. CDR3 nucleotide sequence: TGTGCCAGCAGCTTTTCGGGAGGGAACTATGGCTACACCTTC.

This chain uses TRBV6-6 with TRBJ2-7; the match to TRBD1 covers 12 bases. This CDR3 contains 16 residues. Germline CDR1 and CDR2: MNHNY and SVGAGI (reference sequence). V shed 0 bases, J shed 5 bases, and the junction held 5 bases outside the gene matches. DNA of the CDR3: TGTGCCAGCAGTTACTCTGCCGGGACAGGGGGCAACGAGCAGTACTTC. Translating it yields CASSYSAGTGGNEQYF.

This chain links TRBV30 with TRBJ2-5; 7 bases fit TRBD1. The CDR3 extends over 13 amino acids. The trim removed 8 bases at V and 2 bases at J, leaving 8 bases unmatched. Germline CDR1 is GTSNPN and CDR2 is SVGIG (reference sequence). In DNA form, the CDR3 reads TGTGCCAGTTCAACAGGGGTACAAGAGACCCAGTACTTC. It yields the protein CASSTGVQETQYF.

The rearrangement joins TRBV10-3 to TRBJ1-1; D remains ambiguous. The V gene lost 4 bases and the J gene lost 1 base, with 13 bases spanning the gap. This CDR3 is built from 15 residues. CDR1 and CDR2 from the germline V gene are ENHRY and SYGVKD. The CDR3 nucleotides read TGTGCCATCAGTGGGGGTGGGGTTACGAACACTGAAGCTTTCTTT. It translates to CAISGGGVTNTEAFF.

J is TRBJ1-2 and V is TRBV5-5, with a possible D match to TRBD1 (5 bases). The CDR3 runs to 13 residues. Trimming shortened V by 4 bases and J by 9 bases, and 16 bases separated the two germline ends. In germline, CDR1 is SGHKS, CDR2 YYEKEE (reference sequence). The CDR3, as DNA: TGTGCCAGCAGCACACCCAGGGAGATGCGCTACACCTTC. It specifies CASSTPREMRYTF.

The chain recombines TRBV6-5 with TRBJ2-4; D possibly corresponds to TRBD1 (6 bases). Germline V CDR1 and CDR2: MNHEY, SVGAGI. There are 13 residues in the CDR3. The V end lost 5 bases, the J end lost 5 bases, and 10 bases lay between the germline ends. The CDR3 reads CASSQGRENIQYF. CDR3 DNA sequence: TGTGCCAGCAGTCAGGGGCGAGAAAACATTCAGTACTTC.

CDR3 sequence: CARQQQGGDTQYF. The CDR3 bases are TGTGCCCGACAGCAACAGGGTGGAGATACGCAGTATTTT. This rearrangement joins TRBV2 to TRBJ2-3; D possibly corresponds to TRBD1 (6 bases). Germline V gene sequence: CDR1 SNHLY, CDR2 FYNNEI. V dropped 11 bases and J dropped 5 bases, with 17 bases sitting between them. The CDR3 is 13 amino acids.

V is TRBV7-6 and J is TRBJ2-2, with TRBD2 matching 13 bases. CDR1 and CDR2 (germline): SGHVS, FNYEAQ. CDR3 length equals 17 residues. The ends lost 4 bases at V and 0 bases at J; junction bases unmatched: 2. CDR3 protein: CASSWTSGGPNTGELFF. The DNA of the CDR3 is TGTGCCAGCAGCTGGACTAGCGGGGGACCGAACACCGGGGAGCTGTTTTTT.

The V gene is TRBV30, the J gene TRBJ2-7, with 9 bases identical to TRBD2. The CDR3 has 14 amino acids. J was trimmed by 6 bases and V by 4 bases; bases with no gene match: 10. Germline CDR1 is GTSNPN and CDR2 is SVGIG (reference sequence). For the CDR3, the DNA is TGTGCCTGGAAAGTGGGCGGGGGGGTAACCGAGCAGTACTTC. Protein product: CAWKVGGGVTEQYF.

The CDR3 nucleotides are TGTGCCAGTAGAGATGGACAAAGCAATCAGCCCCAGCATTTT. It is translated as CASRDGQSNQPQHF. The chain carries TRBV19 and TRBJ1-5, with D maybe TRBD1 (5 bases). Germline loops: CDR1 LNHDA, CDR2 SQIVND (reference sequence). Trimming removed 6 bases at V and 1 base at J, with 10 bases between. This CDR3 region has 14 residues.

The chain uses TRBV28 and TRBJ1-2; no reliable D call. Trimming cost V 6 bases and J 1 base, with 9 bases left between them. The CDR3 totals 13 residues. Germline lookup yields CDR1 MDHEN and CDR2 SYDVKM. CDR3 sequence: CASSPPVNYGYTF. CDR3 DNA sequence: TGTGCCAGCAGCCCTCCAGTTAACTATGGCTACACCTTC.

The rearrangement uses TRBV15 and TRBJ1-5, with D possibly matching TRBD1 (6 bases). The ends were cut back, 1 base at V and 0 bases at J, with 13 bases in the middle. Germline assignment: CDR1 LNHNV and CDR2 YYDKDF (reference sequence). The CDR3 contains 17 residues. The CDR3 sequence: CATSRVPGENSNQPQHF. The CDR3 nucleotides read TGTGCCACCAGCAGAGTACCAGGGGAGAATAGCAATCAGCCCCAGCATTTT.

The chain couples TRBV2 to TRBJ2-7, with TRBD2 matching 7 bases. Germline lookup yields CDR1 SNHLY and CDR2 FYNNEI. V shed 3 bases and J 5 bases; nucleotides not matched to a gene: 7. The CDR3 runs 14 residues. DNA of the CDR3: TGTGCCAGCAGTGAGGCCAGCGGGGAGGACGAGCAGTACTTC. Translated: CASSEASGEDEQYF. Full variable domain (rest looked up from reference TRBV2 and TRBJ2-7): EPEVTQTPSHQVTQMGQEVILRCVPISNHLYFYWYRQILGQKVEFLVSFYNNEISEKSEIFDDQFSVERPDGSNFTLKIRSTKLEDSAMYFCASSEASGEDEQYFGPGTRLTVT.

The chain is built from TRBV11-1 and TRBJ2-2; D is possibly TRBD1 (6 bases). Germline loops: CDR1 SGHAT, CDR2 FQDESV (reference sequence). V was trimmed by 6 bases and J by 4 bases, leaving 15 bases between them. The CDR3 length is 15 residues. In nucleotides, the CDR3 is TGTGCCAGCAGTGATCACAGGGTAGGCACCGGGGAGCTGTTTTTT. Amino acids: CASSDHRVGTGELFF.

The rearrangement uses TRBV5-1 and TRBJ2-5; D is tentatively TRBD1 or TRBD2 (5 bases each). The V gene's germline CDR1 is SGHRS and CDR2 YFSETQ. This CDR3 spans 15 amino acids. Between the trimmed V and J ends, which lost 3 bases and 4 bases, there was a span of 16 bases. CDR3: CASSSRDGTLETQYF. The CDR3, as DNA: TGCGCCAGCAGCTCGAGGGACGGAACCTTAGAGACCCAGTACTTC.

This sequence joins TRBV27 and TRBJ1-2; D is unclear. Germline-derived CDR1 and CDR2 are MNHEY and SMNVEV (reference sequence). The CDR3 extends over 15 amino acids. V was clipped by 5 bases and J by 3 bases, with 16 bases between them. As DNA, the CDR3 is TGTGCCAGCAGTACGGTAGGGCAGGTTGACTATGGCTACACCTTC. Its translation is CASSTVGQVDYGYTF.

This clone was found once. V usage is TRBV28 and J usage is TRBJ1-6; unclear D gene. Between the trimmed V and J ends, which lost 3 bases and 4 bases, there was a span of 10 bases. The CDR3 sequence is 15 residues long. Germline loops: CDR1 MDHEN, CDR2 SYDVKM. The CDR3 DNA reads as TGTGCCAGCAGTTTTATGCGGTCTTATAATTCACCCCTCCACTTT. As protein: CASSFMRSYNSPLHF.

CDR3 bases: TGTGCCAGCAGTTTATCGGGACAGGGCTCCTACGAGCAGTACTTC. This gives the protein CASSLSGQGSYEQYF. The chain recombines TRBV28 with TRBJ2-7; 9 positions match TRBD1. Germline V gene lookup returns CDR1 MDHEN and CDR2 SYDVKM. Unmatched junction bases numbered 1, after V lost 1 base and J lost 0 bases. The CDR3 has 15 amino acids.

This clone has only one observation. The chain couples TRBV6-1 to TRBJ1-6; D is perhaps TRBD1 (5 bases). This CDR3 spans 17 amino acids. Germline V gene lookup returns CDR1 MNHNS and CDR2 SASEGT. V was pared by 2 bases and J by 1 base, with 12 bases between. DNA for the CDR3: TGTGCCAGCAGTGAATTGGGGGTGGAGTCCTATAATTCACCCCTCCACTTT. Its protein is CASSELGVESYNSPLHF.

J is TRBJ2-7 and V is TRBV19; no definite D call. V was trimmed by 6 bases and J by 0 bases, leaving 12 bases between them. The CDR3 has 14 amino acids. Germline V CDR1 and CDR2: LNHDA, SQIVND (reference sequence). The CDR3 protein is CASRPDASSYEQYF. CDR3 DNA sequence: TGTGCCAGTAGACCGGATGCGTCCTCCTACGAGCAGTACTTC.